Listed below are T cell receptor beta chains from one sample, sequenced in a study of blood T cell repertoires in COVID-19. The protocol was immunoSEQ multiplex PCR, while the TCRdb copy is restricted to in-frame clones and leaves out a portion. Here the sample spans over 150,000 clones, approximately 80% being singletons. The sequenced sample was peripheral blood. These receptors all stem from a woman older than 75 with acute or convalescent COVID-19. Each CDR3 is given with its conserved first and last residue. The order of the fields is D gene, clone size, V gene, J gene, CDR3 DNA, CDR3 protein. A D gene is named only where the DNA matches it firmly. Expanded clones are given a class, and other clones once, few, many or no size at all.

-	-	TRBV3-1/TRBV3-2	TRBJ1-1	TGTGCCAGCAGCCACATCAACACTGAAGCTTTCTTT	CASSHINTEAFF
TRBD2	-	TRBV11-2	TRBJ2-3	TGTGCCAGCAGCATACCGCCCGGGGCGGGGGGGCGCGGGCAGTATTTT	CASSIPPGAGGRGQYF
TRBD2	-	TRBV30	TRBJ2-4	TGTGCCTGGAGTGTCCCCAGCGGGAGTGACATTCAGTACTTC	CAWSVPSGSDIQYF
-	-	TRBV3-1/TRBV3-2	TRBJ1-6	TGTGCCAGCAGCCGGACAGTTCAACAACCACCCCTCCACTTT	CASSRTVQQPPLHF
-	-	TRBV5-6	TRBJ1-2	TGTGCCAGCAAACAACAGGGAACTAACTATGGCTACACCTTC	CASKQQGTNYGYTF
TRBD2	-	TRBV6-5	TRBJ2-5	TGTGCCAGCAGTTACTCAGGACTAGCACTTGAGACCCAGTACTTC	CASSYSGLALETQYF
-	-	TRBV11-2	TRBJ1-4	TGTGCCAGCAGCTTAGGTCAGGGTGAAAAACTGTTTTTT	CASSLGQGEKLFF
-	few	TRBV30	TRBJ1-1	TGTGCCTGGAGAGAGATGAACACTGAAGCTTTCTTT	CAWREMNTEAFF
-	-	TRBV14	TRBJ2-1	TGTGCCAGCAGCCAAGATCGGGATTATGAGCAGTTCTTC	CASSQDRDYEQFF
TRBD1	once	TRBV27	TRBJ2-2	TGTGCCAGCAGTCCCCATCCCTATCCGGGACAGGGAATGGTCGGGGAGCTGTTTTTT	CASSPHPYPGQGMVGELFF
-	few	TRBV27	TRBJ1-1	TGTGCCAGCGGTAAAACAGGGTGGCGCAACGAAGCTTTCTTT	CASGKTGWRNEAFF
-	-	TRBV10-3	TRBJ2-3	TGTGCCATCAGTGAAACACCGGGACAGACTAGCGTAACTACGCAGTATTTT	CAISETPGQTSVTTQYF
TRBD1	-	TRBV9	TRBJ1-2	TGTGCCAGCAGCGTAGAGGCAGGGGGTAACTATGGCTACACCTTC	CASSVEAGGNYGYTF
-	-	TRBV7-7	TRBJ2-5	TGTGCTAGCAGCTTAGGGGGAGGGGATCAAGAGACCCAGTACTTC	CASSLGGGDQETQYF
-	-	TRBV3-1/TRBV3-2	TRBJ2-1	TGTGCCAGCAGCCAAAATTTCGAGTACAATGAGCAGTTCTTC	CASSQNFEYNEQFF